A single sample gave rise to the 26 T cell receptor beta chains below, sequenced in a study of T-cell memory formation after mild COVID-19. MiXCR was run by TCRdb on the 5' RACE reads, yielding one entry per CDR3 protein. The sample shows about 560,000 distinct CDR3 sequences, about 22% of them seen only once. The sequenced sample was PBMCs or a T cell subset sorted from them (not recorded which). These receptors originate from an adult woman who had mild COVID-19 (a few samples of this study predate the infection). Cell type and time point are not known.

This chain uses TRBV3-1 with TRBJ2-6, with D maybe TRBD2 (6 bases). The CDR3 length is 18 residues. In germline, CDR1 is LGHDT, CDR2 YNNKEL (reference sequence). Deletions cut 6 bases from V and 0 bases from J, with 18 bases between. CDR3 bases: TGTGCCAGCAGTCCTCGGGGGACCAGTTTCTCTGGGGCCAACGTCCTGACTTTC. Translated: CASSPRGTSFSGANVLTF.

This clonotype was detected ten times or more. The chain combines TRBV7-9 with TRBJ2-7; no clear D. The germline V gene has CDR1 SEHNR and CDR2 FQNEAQ (reference sequence). The CDR3 contains 14 residues. V lost 0 bases and J lost 2, with 8 bases in between. CDR3 amino acids: CASSLAGGTYEQYF. The CDR3 nucleotides read TGTGCCAGCAGCTTAGCGGGCGGAACCTACGAGCAGTACTTC. The full variable domain, rest sourced from reference TRBV7-9 and TRBJ2-7, is DTGVSQNPRHKITKRGQNVTFRCDPISEHNRLYWYRQTLGQGPEFLTYFQNEAQLEKSRLLSDRFSAERPKGSFSTLEIQRTEQGDSAMYLCASSLAGGTYEQYFGPGTRLTVT.

This chain joins TRBV6-6 and TRBJ2-7; perhaps TRBD2 as D (6 bases). With 0 bases removed from V and 5 bases from J, the gap between germline ends came to 20 bases. From germline, CDR1 is MNHNY and CDR2 SVGAGI (reference sequence). The CDR3 totals 17 residues. CDR3 loop: CASSYSIPGGIGNEQYF. For the CDR3, the DNA is TGTGCCAGCAGTTACTCGATTCCCGGGGGTATCGGAAACGAGCAGTACTTC.

V gene TRBV25-1 combines with J gene TRBJ2-2; D remains ambiguous. V shed 2 bases and J shed 1 base, with 2 bases lying between them. Germline CDR1 is MGHDK and CDR2 is SYGVNS. CDR3 length: 13 residues. For the CDR3, the DNA is TGTGCCAGCAGTGAACTGAACACCGGGGAGCTGTTTTTT. As protein: CASSELNTGELFF.

This clonotype was counted only a few times. The chain carries TRBV7-2 and TRBJ2-1, with 14 bases identical to TRBD2. CDR1 is SGHTA, CDR2 FQGNSA, per germline. Trimming at V came to 1 base and at J to 7 bases, leaving 15 bases not matched to a gene. The CDR3 runs 20 residues. The CDR3 sequence is CASSLGQSGTSGSFMNEQFF. CDR3 in DNA: TGTGCCAGCAGCTTAGGACAATCTGGGACTAGCGGGAGTTTTATGAATGAGCAGTTCTTC.

The chain is built from TRBV29-1 and TRBJ1-1; TRBD1 aligns across 8 bases. Losses at the gene ends were 6 bases for V and 1 base for J; bases not matched to a gene: 10. Germline V gene lookup returns CDR1 SQVTM and CDR2 ANQGSEA. The CDR3 runs 15 residues. CDR3 sequence: CSVVGQARRNTEAFF. In DNA form, the CDR3 reads TGCAGCGTCGTGGGACAGGCTAGGAGGAACACTGAAGCTTTCTTT.

This clonotype was counted many times. The rearrangement joins TRBV4-3 to TRBJ1-2, with TRBD1 matching over 11 bases. J gave up 8 bases and V 5 bases, and 13 bases lay outside the gene matches. Germline V lookup: CDR1 LGHNA, CDR2 YSLEER. This CDR3 region has 16 residues. The CDR3 DNA follows: TGCGCCAGCAGCTACGGTTATCAGGACAGGGGGCGCGGCTACACCTTC. Its protein is CASSYGYQDRGRGYTF.

The genes are TRBV18 and TRBJ2-7; D unclear. V was trimmed by 6 bases and J by 3 bases, leaving 9 bases between them. CDR1 and CDR2 (germline): KGHSH, LQKENI. The CDR3 is made up of 12 amino acids. The CDR3 loop reads CASSGRSYEQYF. In nucleotides, the CDR3 is TGTGCCAGCTCGGGTAGAAGCTACGAGCAGTACTTC.

The chain's CDR3 is CASSYQGDTEAFF. For the CDR3, the DNA is TGTGCCAGCAGTTACCAGGGGGATACTGAAGCTTTCTTT. The rearrangement links TRBV6-5 to TRBJ1-1, with 7 bases matching TRBD1. The CDR3 has 13 residues. Trimming took 2 bases from V and 5 from J; bases not matched to a gene: 2. Germline V gene data show CDR1 as MNHEY and CDR2 as SVGAGI.

V is TRBV20-1 and J is TRBJ1-1, with a tentative D call TRBD1 (5 bases). This CDR3 region has 13 residues. Germline CDR1 DFQATT, CDR2 SNEGSKA (reference sequence). Trimming stripped 4 bases from V and 0 bases from J, with 9 bases between. The CDR3 sequence is CSAMGGVNTEAFF. The CDR3 nucleotides read TGCAGTGCTATGGGGGGGGTGAACACTGAAGCTTTCTTT.

This clonotype has only a few counts. The V and J genes are TRBV5-1 and TRBJ1-1; 11 nucleotides match TRBD1. The germline gives CDR1 SGHRS, CDR2 YFSETQ. The CDR3 is made up of 15 amino acids. V lost 4 bases, J lost 6 bases, and 8 bases stayed unmatched. CDR3 in DNA: TGCGCCAGCAGCAGCGAGGACAGGGGGCTCTCTGAAGCTTTCTTT. Residues: CASSSEDRGLSEAFF.

This clonotype was seen a few times. The chain is built from TRBV7-9 and TRBJ2-1; D could derive from TRBD1 or TRBD2 (7 bases each). CDR1 and CDR2 (germline): SEHNR, FQNEAQ (reference sequence). V was cut by 7 bases and J by 4 bases, with 17 bases left in between. This CDR3 spans 15 amino acids. The CDR3 reads CASIQGEGPYNEQFF. The CDR3 DNA follows: TGTGCCAGCATTCAGGGGGAGGGACCGTACAATGAGCAGTTCTTC.

This clonotype was recorded a few times. The chain has TRBV7-6 and TRBJ1-1; D gene unclear. CDR1 is SGHVS, CDR2 FNYEAQ, per germline. Trimming stripped 7 bases from V and 11 bases from J, with 26 bases between. The CDR3 contains 15 residues. In DNA form, the CDR3 reads TGTGCCAGCATCGACCACCGAGGACCCCGAGGTGGTGCTTTCTTT. Translation: CASIDHRGPRGGAFF.

This clonotype was seen many times. The chain employs TRBV18 and TRBJ2-3; D not resolved. V was cut by 5 bases and J by 1 base, with 13 bases left in between. This CDR3 has 15 residues. Germline CDR1 KGHSH, CDR2 LQKENI. CDR3 protein: CASSSLNPRTDTQYF. The DNA of the CDR3 is TGTGCCAGCTCATCTCTGAATCCTCGCACAGATACGCAGTATTTT.

The CDR3 loop reads CAWSYLVRGGGTQYF. CDR3 DNA sequence: TGTGCCTGGAGCTACCTGGTGAGAGGAGGGGGGACCCAGTACTTC. The V gene is TRBV30, the J gene TRBJ2-5; the D gene could be TRBD1 or TRBD2 (6 bases each). Looked up from germline, CDR1 is GTSNPN and CDR2 is SVGIG (reference sequence). Trimming took off 3 bases at V and 7 bases at J, with 21 bases between the two ends. The CDR3 contains 15 residues.

This chain connects TRBV7-2 to TRBJ2-3, with TRBD2 as a possible D gene (5 bases). The CDR3 contains 16 residues. Per germline, CDR1 SGHTA and CDR2 FQGNSA. V dropped 6 bases and J dropped 6 bases, with 22 bases sitting between them. The CDR3 nucleotides read TGTGCCAGCAGGCCGCGGGCGTTCTCCCATCAGGATACGCAGTATTTT. It is translated as CASRPRAFSHQDTQYF.

The V gene is TRBV6-5, the J gene TRBJ2-5, with D maybe TRBD2 (7 bases). The V end lost 3 bases, the J end lost 1 base, and 12 bases lay between the germline ends. Germline CDR1 MNHEY, CDR2 SVGAGI. This CDR3 region has 15 residues. The DNA of the CDR3 is TGTGCCAGCAGTTATTACGGGGGGCTCCAAGAGACCCAGTACTTC. The encoded protein is CASSYYGGLQETQYF.

This clonotype has just a few counts. The chain recombines TRBV6-7 with TRBJ1-1; D is ambiguous. TRBV6-7 is an open reading frame, and its role is uncertain. The ends were cut back, 2 bases at V and 3 bases at J, with 13 bases in the middle. The CDR3 totals 15 residues. CDR3 in DNA: TGTGCCAGCAGTTACCTCCGGGGTGCGGACACTGAAGCTTTCTTT. As protein: CASSYLRGADTEAFF.

This chain connects TRBV5-4 to TRBJ2-5; 10 bases fit TRBD2. The CDR3 length is 15 residues. V dropped 5 bases and J dropped 5; count of bases not matched to a gene: 9. The germline V gene has CDR1 SGHNT and CDR2 YYREEE (reference sequence). The CDR3 coding sequence is TGTGCCAGCAGACGCGGGACTAGCGACTCGGAGACCCAGTACTTC. Its protein product is CASRRGTSDSETQYF. Combining the CDR3 with reference TRBV5-4 and TRBJ2-5 gives the whole variable domain ETGVTQSPTHLIKTRGQQVTLRCSSQSGHNTVSWYQQALGQGPQFIFQYYREEENGRGNFPPRFSGLQFPNYSSELNVNALELDDSALYLCASRRGTSDSETQYFGPGTRLLVL.

The chain is built from TRBV18 and TRBJ2-1, with D unclear. With 6 bases removed from V and 3 bases from J, the gap between germline ends came to 15 bases. This CDR3 has 15 residues. The germline gives CDR1 KGHSH, CDR2 LQKENI. The CDR3 loop reads CASSVSAYGYNEQFF. Written as DNA, the CDR3 is TGTGCCAGCTCGGTATCCGCCTACGGCTACAATGAGCAGTTCTTC.

This clonotype was seen more than once but under ten times. This chain links TRBV3-1 with TRBJ2-1; D may be TRBD1 or TRBD2 (5 bases each). The CDR3 length is 19 residues. V was pared by 3 bases and J by 2 bases, with 23 bases between. Germline values: CDR1 LGHDT, CDR2 YNNKEL (reference sequence). As DNA, the CDR3 is TGTGCCAGCAGCCAGGAAGGGGCCGCGAGCTTGGGAGCCTACAATGAGCAGTTCTTC. Its protein product is CASSQEGAASLGAYNEQFF.

The chain employs TRBV7-2 and TRBJ2-6; 11 bases line up with TRBD1. Trimming cost V 5 bases and J 4 bases; bases outside gene matches: 7. The germline V gene has CDR1 SGHTA and CDR2 FQGNSA. The CDR3 runs 17 residues. DNA of the CDR3: TGTGCCAGCAGCGTAAGGACAGGGGGCCAGGGGGCCAACGTCCTGACTTTC. This codes for CASSVRTGGQGANVLTF. Full variable domain (missing parts from reference TRBV7-2 and TRBJ2-6): GAGVSQSPSNKVTEKGKDVELRCDPISGHTALYWYRQSLGQGLEFLIYFQGNSAPDKSGLPSDRFSAERTGGSVSTLTIQRTQQEDSAVYLCASSVRTGGQGANVLTFGAGSRLTVL.

The chain carries TRBV5-1 and TRBJ2-7; 8 bases align to TRBD1. CDR3 length: 16 residues. Germline V gene sequence: CDR1 SGHRS, CDR2 YFSETQ. The trim removed 4 bases at V and 6 bases at J, leaving 15 bases unmatched. The CDR3 sequence is CASSRAPPGQVGEQYF. CDR3 sequence (DNA): TGCGCCAGCAGCCGAGCGCCACCGGGACAGGTAGGCGAGCAGTACTTC.

The table lists this clonotype with a few counts. This rearrangement joins TRBV27 to TRBJ1-1; the match to TRBD1 covers 9 bases. The CDR3 consists of 13 residues. V gave up 3 bases and J gave up 8 bases; unmatched junction bases: 4. Germline CDR1 reads MNHEY; CDR2 reads SMNVEV (reference sequence). Here the CDR3 DNA reads TGTGCCAGCAGTTTCGGACAGGGGTACGAAGCTTTCTTT. It specifies CASSFGQGYEAFF.

This clonotype has only a few counts. The chain recombines TRBV4-1 with TRBJ2-5, with 8 positions matching TRBD1. CDR1 is MGHRA, CDR2 YSYEKL, per germline. The junction had 11 bases not matched to a gene; V was cut back by 1 base and J by 4 bases. The CDR3 loop spans 17 amino acids. CDR3 in amino acids: CASSQGGGGTGRETQYF. The CDR3 DNA follows: TGCGCCAGCAGCCAAGGCGGTGGGGGGACAGGCCGAGAGACCCAGTACTTC.

This clonotype has a single count. The chain joins TRBV5-1 to TRBJ2-7; 9 nucleotides agree with TRBD1. The J segment lost 5 bases and the V segment lost 3 bases, leaving 6 bases of the junction unmatched. The germline CDR1 and CDR2 sequences are SGHRS and YFSETQ. The CDR3 runs 14 residues. CDR3 nucleotide sequence: TGCGCCAGCAGCTCGACAGGGGGATCGGACGAGCAGTACTTC. It yields the protein CASSSTGGSDEQYF.